The present TCR beta chain was sequenced within a study of neurological immune-mediated disorders. The study, taken as a whole, reports: Whereas HTLV-1-associated myelopathy showed the most TCR clonal expansion, multiple sclerosis showed the least, with levels below those of healthy controls.

A single run covered 15-18 subjects with over 180 million TCR-beta sequences. TCRdb used MiXCR to reprocess the 5' RACE reads, holding one entry per CDR3 protein. Of 14,000 or so distinct CDR3 sequences detected, about 12% appear once; the ten largest clones hold 41%. Germline V lookup: CDR1 SGDLS, CDR2 YYNGEE. The CDR3 has 17 amino acids. The sorted libraries took 1 million CD4+ or CD8+ T cells. On this clonotype: Its antigen remains unknown. A clone one base away is much larger, so this may be a read error.

What was sequenced was CD8+ T cells from blood. The V call is TRBV9, the J call TRBJ2-1; the match to TRBD2 covers 7 bases. This receptor was taken from a female donor with HTLV-1-associated myelopathy (HAM/TSP). CDR3 protein: CASSPSGGGSSYNAQFF. DNA of the CDR3: TGTGCCAGCAGCCCATCGGGGGGAGGGAGCTCCTACAATGCGCAGTTCTTC.